Listed below are T cell receptor beta chains from one sample, sequenced in a study of regulatory T cells in long-lasting Graves disease. TCRdb reprocessed the multiplex PCR reads via MiXCR and lists one record per CDR3 protein. The data contain under 350,000 distinct CDR3 sequences, 22% of them singletons. The sequenced sample was peripheral blood mononuclear cells (PBMCs), obtained when the disease was refractory, from a patient treated with antithyroid drugs. The receptors originated from a female donor with Graves disease. Both conserved end residues are part of each CDR3. Fields, in order: D gene, J gene, V gene, clone size, CDR3 DNA, CDR3 protein. D genes are given only for firm matches. A clone size is listed for some rows: how often the clone was seen (once, few, many), or a class if it is expanded.

. TRBJ2-1 TRBV27 many TGTGCCAGCAGTTTATCGTCCACTACCAATGAGCAGTTCTTC CASSLSSTTNEQFF
TRBD1 TRBJ2-5 TRBV28 many TGTGCCAGCAGTTCGACAGGGTGGGGAGAGACCCAGTACTTC CASSSTGWGETQYF
. TRBJ1-3 TRBV19 . TGTGCCAGTAGTCCACAACAGGCATTCTCTGGAAACACCATATATTTT CASSPQQAFSGNTIYF
TRBD1 TRBJ2-7 TRBV30 . TGTGCCTGGAGTATAGGACAGGGTCTCTCCTACGAGCAGTACTTC CAWSIGQGLSYEQYF
TRBD1 TRBJ1-2 TRBV7-9 . TGTGCCAGCAGCCGAATACAGCAGGGGGCGCAGGGCTACACCTTC CASSRIQQGAQGYTF
TRBD1 TRBJ2-7 TRBV28 few TGTGCCAGCACTACCGGGACAGGGGGTCCCGAGCAGTACTTC CASTTGTGGPEQYF
. TRBJ1-5 TRBV29-1 few TGCAGCGTTGTAAGGTCACTCCATTCATATAGCAATCAGCCCCAGCATTTT CSVVRSLHSYSNQPQHF
TRBD2 TRBJ2-5 TRBV11-2 many TGTGCCAGCAGCCCTAGGACTAGAACAGAGACCCAGTACTTC CASSPRTRTETQYF
. TRBJ1-2 TRBV11-2 many TGTGCCAGCAGCTTAAGGTCGGGGCCCCTCTATGGCTACACCTTC CASSLRSGPLYGYTF
. TRBJ1-4 TRBV4-3 . TGCGCCAGCAGCCAAGATCCCCGGAGGTTTAATGAAAAACTGTTTTTT CASSQDPRRFNEKLFF
TRBD1 TRBJ2-3 TRBV28 . TGTGCCAGCAGTGAAACAGGGGGCACAGATACGCAGTATTTT CASSETGGTDTQYF